This TCR beta chain originates from a study of immune evolution from preneoplasia to lung adenocarcinoma. Findings and caveats of the study: Later-stage lesions seemingly showed higher T cell density and diversity than normal lung. Normal lung had the highest top T cell clone frequencies.

The CDR3 contains 16 residues. Trimming took off 3 bases at V and 0 bases at J, with 12 bases between the two ends. Germline V gene data show CDR1 as SGHAT and CDR2 as FQNNGV. About this clone itself: Its antigen remains unknown.

Between about 2013 and 2018, patients underwent resection in Japan or China. Histologic diagnosis was independently verified by two lung pathologists. This table comes from immunoSEQ multiplex PCR, and its TCRdb copy is limited to in-frame clones, with some not included. The sample contains a few thousand clones, about four fifths of which appear only once. This TCR was sampled from a donor at least 70 years old with lung adenocarcinoma. The sample consisted of FFPE adjacent normal lung tissue. V usage is TRBV11-2 and J usage is TRBJ2-1; tentative D call: TRBD2 (6 bases). The CDR3: CASSFAGRSSYNEQFF. The DNA of the CDR3 is TGTGCCAGCAGCTTTGCGGGAAGAAGCTCCTACAATGAGCAGTTCTTC.